The entry that follows covers one T cell receptor (beta chain) sequence. This sample stems from a study of blood T cell repertoires in COVID-19. Across the whole study: From T cells, B-cell-depleted T cells, or PBMCs came the material, which was cDNA or gDNA.

TCRdb keeps only in-frame clones here, not all; method: immunoSEQ multiplex PCR. The table lists approximately 81,000 clones, approximately 90% of them singletons, with 9% to 15% in the top ten. Germline V gene sequence: CDR1 LNHDA, CDR2 SQIVND (reference sequence). This CDR3 is built from 16 residues. The V end was cut by 0 bases, the J end by 2 bases, with 12 bases between. The specimen was peripheral blood. The sequence derives from a man aged 65 to 85 with active or convalescent COVID-19. The chain recombines TRBV19 with TRBJ2-3; D unresolved. This chain's CDR3 is CASSIDGRRHTDTQYF. Written as DNA, the CDR3 is TGTGCCAGTAGTATAGATGGCCGGCGACACACAGATACGCAGTATTTT.